The following is a TCR beta chain sequence with its context. The antigen is unknown. Sequence at one end of the junction differs from germline and may be a read error. This sample is part of a study of glioma-infiltrating T cells. Across the whole study: Low-grade gliomas were grade II; glioblastomas were grade IV at initial diagnosis.

TCR alpha and beta CDR3 regions were amplified from RNA using iRepertoire nested multiplex PCR. Each CDR3 protein gets one entry after TCRdb re-called the multiplex PCR reads with MiXCR. The data show roughly 350,000 distinct CDR3 sequences, more than 35% seen once. Study-wide results and limits: Gliomas, especially low-grade, showed above-expected tissue-blood divergence; non-neoplastic patients showed below. Signature shared blood CDR3 motifs were enriched in low-divergence and depleted in high-divergence patients.

This CDR3 spans 20 amino acids. CDR1 MNHNY and CDR2 SVGAGI come from the germline V gene (reference sequence). The sequence derives from a human donor with low-grade glioma or glioblastoma, undergoing nonglioma brain surgery, or in good health (not recorded which). Sequencing was done on a sample of glioma tissue, nonneoplastic brain tissue, or PBMCs (not recorded which). The chain couples TRBV6-6 to TRBJ2-2; D gene uncertain. In DNA, the CDR3 is TGTACCAGCACCACCCCCTTCTTGCATCAAAACAAGGATTACACCGGGGAGCTGTTTTTT. Protein sequence: CTSTTPFLHQNKDYTGELFF.